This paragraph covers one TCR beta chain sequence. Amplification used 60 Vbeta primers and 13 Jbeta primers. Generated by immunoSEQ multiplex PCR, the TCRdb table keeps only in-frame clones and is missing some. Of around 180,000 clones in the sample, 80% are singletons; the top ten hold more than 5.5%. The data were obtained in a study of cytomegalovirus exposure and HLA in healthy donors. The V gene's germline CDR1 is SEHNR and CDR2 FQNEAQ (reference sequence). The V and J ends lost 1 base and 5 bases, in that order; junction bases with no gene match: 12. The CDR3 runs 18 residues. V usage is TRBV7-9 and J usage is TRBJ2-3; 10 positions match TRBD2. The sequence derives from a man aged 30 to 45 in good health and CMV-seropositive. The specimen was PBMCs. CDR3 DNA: TGTGCCAGCAGCTTAGTACAAACAGGACTAGCGGCCGGAGATACGCAGTATTTT. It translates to CASSLVQTGLAAGDTQYF.